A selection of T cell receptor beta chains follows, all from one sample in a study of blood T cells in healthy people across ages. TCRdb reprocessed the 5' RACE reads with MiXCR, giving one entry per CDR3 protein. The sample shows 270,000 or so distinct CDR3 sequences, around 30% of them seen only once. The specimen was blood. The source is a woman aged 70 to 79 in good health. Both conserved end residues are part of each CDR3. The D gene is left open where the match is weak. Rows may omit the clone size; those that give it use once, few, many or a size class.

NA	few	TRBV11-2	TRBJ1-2	CASSPRVGQSGYTF	TGTGCCAGCAGCCCGAGAGTCGGTCAATCAGGCTACACCTTC
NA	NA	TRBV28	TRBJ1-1	CASSFPKEGNTEAFF	TGTGCCAGCAGTTTCCCTAAGGAGGGGAACACTGAAGCTTTCTTT
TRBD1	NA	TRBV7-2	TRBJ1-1	CACSFPGQGSNTEAFF	TGTGCCTGCAGCTTCCCGGGACAGGGGTCGAACACTGAAGCTTTCTTT
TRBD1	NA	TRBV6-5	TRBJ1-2	CASSRQGAGGGYTF	TGTGCCAGCAGCAGACAGGGGGCCGGGGGAGGCTACACCTTC
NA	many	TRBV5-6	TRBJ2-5	CASSVRQMGGETQYF	TGTGCCAGCAGCGTACGCCAAATGGGTGGAGAGACCCAGTACTTC
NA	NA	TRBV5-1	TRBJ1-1	CASRWDTNTEAFF	TGCGCCAGCAGATGGGACACAAACACTGAAGCTTTCTTT
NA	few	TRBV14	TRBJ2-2	CASSQVRRGELFF	TGTGCCAGCAGCCAAGTCCGGCGGGGGGAGCTGTTTTTT
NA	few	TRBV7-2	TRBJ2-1	CASSLFPGNEQFF	TGTGCCAGCAGCTTATTCCCCGGGAATGAGCAGTTCTTC
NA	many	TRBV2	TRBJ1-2	CASRGRGDYGYTF	TGTGCCAGCAGGGGCAGGGGAGATTATGGCTACACCTTC
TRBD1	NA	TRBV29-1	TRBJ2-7	CSVEEFGDRSYEQYF	TGCAGCGTTGAAGAGTTCGGGGACAGGAGCTACGAGCAGTACTTC
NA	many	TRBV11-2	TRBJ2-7	CASSLELGAYEQYF	TGTGCCAGCAGCTTAGAATTGGGAGCCTACGAGCAGTACTTC
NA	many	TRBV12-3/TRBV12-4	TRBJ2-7	CASSSDGSYEQYF	TGTGCCAGCAGTTCGGACGGGTCCTACGAGCAGTACTTC
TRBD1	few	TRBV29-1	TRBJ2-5	CSVDTGGAGKTQYF	TGCAGCGTTGATACAGGGGGCGCGGGAAAGACCCAGTACTTC
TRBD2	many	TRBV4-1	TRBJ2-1	CASSQPLAGRPYNEQFF	TGCGCCAGCAGCCAACCTTTAGCGGGAAGGCCCTACAATGAGCAGTTCTTC
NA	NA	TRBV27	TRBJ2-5	CASTSRGRVDGSAQETQYF	TGTGCCAGCACTTCCAGGGGTAGGGTGGATGGGTCAGCGCAAGAGACCCAGTACTTC
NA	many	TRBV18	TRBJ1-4	CASSPGGGRNEKLFF	TGTGCCAGCTCCCCAGGAGGGGGGCGAAATGAAAAACTGTTTTTT
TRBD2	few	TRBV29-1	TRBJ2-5	CSAGGVQREIQEAQYF	TGCAGCGCGGGTGGTGTCCAGCGGGAGATCCAAGAGGCCCAGTACTTC
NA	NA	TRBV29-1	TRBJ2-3	CSVAQGTDTQYF	TGCAGCGTTGCCCAGGGCACAGATACGCAGTATTTT
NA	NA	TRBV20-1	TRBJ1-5	CSANGEQVNQPQHF	TGCAGTGCCAATGGGGAGCAGGTCAATCAGCCCCAGCATTTT
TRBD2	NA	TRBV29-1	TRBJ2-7	CSAGTSGVNEQYF	TGCAGCGCGGGAACTAGCGGGGTAAACGAGCAGTACTTC